Listed here is a single T cell receptor beta chain. The antigen is not known. These data are taken from a study of cytomegalovirus exposure and HLA in healthy donors. Study results and limitations: Listed as cytomegalovirus-associated were over 150 TCR beta chains.

Libraries were prepared by immunoSEQ multiplex PCR; TCRdb keeps only in-frame clonotypes and omits some of them. The data hold 100,000 to 150,000 clones, with 85% to 90% observed a single time. J gave up 7 bases and V 3 bases, and 5 bases lay outside the gene matches. Per the germline V gene, CDR1 is KGHSH and CDR2 is LQKENI. The CDR3 is made up of 13 amino acids. The sequence was obtained from a man aged 25 to 40 in good health and CMV-seronegative. V gene TRBV18 combines with J gene TRBJ1-1; 7 bases align to TRBD1. Sequencing used PBMCs. The CDR3 loop is CASSPGQTNEAFF. The CDR3 DNA reads as TGTGCCAGCTCACCGGGACAGACTAATGAAGCTTTCTTT.